This TCR beta chain was sequenced in a study of control samples from healthy donors and cancer patients. Germline V gene data show CDR1 as WSHSY and CDR2 as SAAADI. V gave up 6 bases and J gave up 2 bases, with 2 bases separating them. The CDR3 runs 11 residues. Sequencing used immunoSEQ multiplex PCR; TCRdb keeps in-frame clones, though not all of them. Of 100,000 to 150,000 clones in the sample, about 93% were seen once. Sequencing input: blood. This clonotype originated in a man aged 18 to 35 in good health. The chain uses TRBV10-2 and TRBJ1-3; no reliable D call. As DNA, the CDR3 is TGCGCCAGCAGGGCTGGAAACACCATATATTTT. Protein product: CASRAGNTIYF.